This T cell receptor beta chain was obtained from a study of cytomegalovirus exposure and HLA in healthy donors. Study observations and caveats: In vitro checks showed that a few CMV-associated chains really do target CMV antigens. Cytomegalovirus association was listed for about 150 TCR beta chains. Rarity characterized most TCR sequences, yet some public TCRs appeared in many donors.

The CDR3 extends over 15 amino acids. CDR1 and CDR2 from the germline V gene are SEHNR and FQNEAQ (reference sequence). Trimming took 4 bases from V and 5 from J; bases not matched to a gene: 8. Clones were read by immunoSEQ multiplex PCR, and TCRdb kept only the in-frame ones, dropping some. The sample includes over 150,000 clones, about 90% of them seen just once. To note about this clone: The target antigen is unknown.

The source of this sequence is a woman younger than 30 in good health and CMV-seropositive. V gene TRBV7-9 combines with J gene TRBJ1-3; 7 nucleotides line up with TRBD1. The material sequenced was PBMCs. DNA of the CDR3: TGTGCCAGCAGCTCCACGACAGGGCCTCGAAACACCATATATTTT. It codes for CASSSTTGPRNTIYF.